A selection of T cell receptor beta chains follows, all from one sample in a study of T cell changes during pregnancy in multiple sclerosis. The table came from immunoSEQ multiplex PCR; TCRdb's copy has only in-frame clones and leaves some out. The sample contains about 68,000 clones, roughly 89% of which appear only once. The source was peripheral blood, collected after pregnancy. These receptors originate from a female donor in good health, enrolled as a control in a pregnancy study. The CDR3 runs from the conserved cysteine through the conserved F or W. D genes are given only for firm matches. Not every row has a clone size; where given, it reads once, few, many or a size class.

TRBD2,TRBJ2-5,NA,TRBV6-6,CASSYSASGGTETQYF,TGTGCCAGCAGTTACTCAGCTAGCGGGGGAACTGAGACCCAGTACTTC
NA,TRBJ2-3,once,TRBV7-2,CASSLASASTDTQYF,TGTGCCAGCAGCTTAGCGAGTGCCAGCACAGATACGCAGTATTTT
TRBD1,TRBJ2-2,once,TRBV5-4,CASSLGPGQQNTGELFF,TGTGCCAGCAGCTTGGGCCCGGGACAGCAGAACACCGGGGAGCTGTTTTTT
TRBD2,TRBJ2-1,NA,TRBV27,CASSPLSTSGIGNEQFF,TGTGCCAGCAGTCCCCTTAGTACCAGCGGGATCGGCAATGAGCAGTTCTTC
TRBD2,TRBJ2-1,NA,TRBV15,CATLRTSGGNSYNEQFF,TGTGCCACCCTAAGGACTAGCGGGGGTAACTCCTACAATGAGCAGTTCTTC
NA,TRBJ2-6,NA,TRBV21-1,CASSQNRAGANVLTF,TGTGCCAGCAGCCAAAACAGGGCGGGGGCCAACGTCCTGACTTTC
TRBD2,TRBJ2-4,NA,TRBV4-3,CASSPTSGGNIQYF,TGCGCCAGCAGCCCAACTAGCGGGGGGAACATTCAGTACTTC
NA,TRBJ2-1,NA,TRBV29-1,CSVARGNEQFF,TGCAGCGTCGCCAGGGGTAATGAGCAGTTCTTC
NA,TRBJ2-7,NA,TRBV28,CASSLGASYEQYF,TGTGCCAGCAGCCTGGGGGCGTCCTACGAGCAGTACTTC
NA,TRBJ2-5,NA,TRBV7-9,CASSLARRVAGEETQYF,TGTGCCAGCAGCTTAGCGCGTCGCGTGGCCGGAGAAGAGACCCAGTACTTC
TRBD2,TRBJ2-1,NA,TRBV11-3,CASSFLAEPREQFF,TGTGCCAGCAGCTTTCTAGCGGAGCCGCGTGAGCAGTTCTTC
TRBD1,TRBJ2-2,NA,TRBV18,CASSSSTGGTGELFF,TGTGCCAGCTCATCTTCGACAGGGGGCACCGGGGAGCTGTTTTTT
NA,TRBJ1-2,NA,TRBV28,CASSWQGGGYTF,TGTGCCAGCAGTTGGCAGGGAGGAGGCTACACCTTC
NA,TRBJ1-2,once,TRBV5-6,CASSESGTNYGYTF,TGTGCCAGCAGCGAATCCGGGACAAACTATGGCTACACCTTC
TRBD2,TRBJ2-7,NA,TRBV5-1,CASSSTIAGGVQYEQYF,TGCGCCAGCAGCTCGACCATAGCGGGGGGCGTCCAATACGAGCAGTACTTC
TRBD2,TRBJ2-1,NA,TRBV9,CASSVVAGGGFNEQFF,TGTGCCAGCAGCGTAGTGGCGGGAGGGGGCTTCAATGAGCAGTTCTTC
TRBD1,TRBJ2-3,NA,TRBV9,CASSVQTGTGLVSDTQYF,TGTGCCAGCAGCGTACAAACAGGGACAGGGTTGGTATCAGATACGCAGTATTTT
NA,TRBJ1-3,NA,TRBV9,CASSVSRSGNTIYF,TGTGCCAGCAGCGTCTCGAGATCTGGAAACACCATATATTTT
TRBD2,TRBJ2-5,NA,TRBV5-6,CASSLGRRGGRGAQYF,TGTGCCAGCAGCTTAGGGAGGCGGGGGGGCCGGGGGGCCCAGTACTTC
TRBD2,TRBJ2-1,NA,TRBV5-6,CASSLGTSVWDVNEQFF,TGTGCCAGCAGCCTTGGGACTAGCGTATGGGATGTGAATGAGCAGTTCTTC
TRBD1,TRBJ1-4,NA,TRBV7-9,CASSLDRVDEKLFF,TGTGCCAGCAGTCTAGACAGGGTCGATGAAAAACTGTTTTTT
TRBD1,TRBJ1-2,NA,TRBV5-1,CASSPTGDSGYTF,TGCGCCAGCAGCCCAACAGGGGACTCTGGCTACACCTTC
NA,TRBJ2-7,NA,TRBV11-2,CASSRDILTYEQYF,TGTGCCAGCAGCCGGGACATCCTTACCTACGAGCAGTACTTC
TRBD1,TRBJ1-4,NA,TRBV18,CASRRQGANEKLFF,TGTGCCAGCCGAAGACAGGGCGCTAATGAAAAACTGTTTTTT
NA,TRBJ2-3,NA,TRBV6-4,CASSVAHDTDTQYF,TGTGCCAGCAGTGTAGCCCACGACACAGATACGCAGTATTTT
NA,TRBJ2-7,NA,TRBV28,CASSGGGRPLLEQYF,TGTGCCAGCAGTGGCGGTGGGAGGCCACTTTTGGAGCAGTACTTC
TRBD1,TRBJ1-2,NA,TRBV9,CASTRGEYYGYTF,TGTGCCAGCACCAGGGGGGAGTACTATGGCTACACCTTC
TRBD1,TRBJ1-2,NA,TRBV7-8,CASSLPGQPYGYTF,TGTGCCAGCAGCCTCCCGGGACAGCCATATGGCTACACCTTC
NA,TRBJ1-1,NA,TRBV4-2,CASSQGGQADTEAFF,TGTGCCAGCAGCCAAGGGGGACAAGCGGACACTGAAGCTTTCTTT
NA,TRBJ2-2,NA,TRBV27,CASSAGPGAYTGELFF,TGTGCCAGCAGTGCAGGGCCAGGCGCTTACACCGGGGAGCTGTTTTTT
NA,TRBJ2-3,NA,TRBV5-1,CASRGASTDTQYF,TGCGCCAGCAGGGGCGCCTCCACAGATACGCAGTATTTT
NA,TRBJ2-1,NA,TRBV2,CASSERTGYNEQFF,TGTGCCAGCAGTGAAAGGACTGGTTACAATGAGCAGTTCTTC
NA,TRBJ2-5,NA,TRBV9,CASSGSSLRETQYF,TGTGCCAGCAGCGGATCTAGCTTGAGGGAGACCCAGTACTTC
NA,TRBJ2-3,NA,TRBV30,CAWARTDIYSTDTQYF,TGTGCCTGGGCTAGGACAGACATTTACAGCACAGATACGCAGTATTTT
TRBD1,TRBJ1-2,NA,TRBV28,CASSLGTGGSYGYTF,TGTGCCAGCAGTTTAGGGACAGGGGGTAGCTATGGCTACACCTTC
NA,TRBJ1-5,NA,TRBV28,CASSLPHLGGRNQPQHF,TGTGCCAGCAGTTTACCCCACTTGGGGGGGAGAAATCAGCCCCAGCATTTT
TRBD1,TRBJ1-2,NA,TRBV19,CASIPPGQRNYGYTF,TGTGCCAGTATTCCCCCGGGACAGAGAAACTATGGCTACACCTTC
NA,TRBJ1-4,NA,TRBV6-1,CASCPGGLEKLFF,TGTGCCAGCTGTCCGGGAGGGTTGGAAAAACTGTTTTTT
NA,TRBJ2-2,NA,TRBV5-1,CASSLVQAPTGELFF,TGCGCCAGCAGCTTGGTACAGGCCCCTACCGGGGAGCTGTTTTTT
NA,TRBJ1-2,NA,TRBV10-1,CASRNTGMDYGYTF,TGCGCCAGCAGGAATACAGGGATGGACTATGGCTACACCTTC
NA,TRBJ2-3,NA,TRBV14,CASSQELWPRTDTQYF,TGTGCCAGCAGCCAAGAGCTCTGGCCGCGCACAGATACGCAGTATTTT
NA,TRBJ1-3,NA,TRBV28,CASSSFFLNTIYF,TGTGCCAGCAGTTCATTTTTTTTAAACACCATATATTTT
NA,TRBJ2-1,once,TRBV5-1,CASSLGALSYNEQFF,TGCGCCAGCAGCTTGGGGGCTTTGTCCTACAATGAGCAGTTCTTC
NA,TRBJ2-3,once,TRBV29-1,CSAPAEVTDTQYF,TGCAGCGCCCCGGCCGAGGTTACAGATACGCAGTATTTT
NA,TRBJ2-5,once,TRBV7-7,CASSLSVGVETQYF,TGTGCTAGCAGCTTAAGCGTGGGAGTGGAGACCCAGTACTTC
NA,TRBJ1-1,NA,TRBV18,CASSPSFNGGEAFF,TGTGCCAGCTCACCCAGTTTCAACGGCGGTGAAGCTTTCTTT
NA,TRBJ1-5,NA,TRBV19,CASSARGSNQPQHF,TGTGCCAGTAGTGCCCGGGGAAGCAATCAGCCCCAGCATTTT
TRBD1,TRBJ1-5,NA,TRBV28,CASSPGTGGRQPQHF,TGTGCCAGCAGCCCCGGGACAGGGGGCCGCCAGCCCCAGCATTTT
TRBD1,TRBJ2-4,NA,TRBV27,CASSRQGYNIQYF,TGTGCCAGCAGTAGACAGGGGTACAACATTCAGTACTTC